These 31 T cell receptor beta chains were sequenced from one sample in a study of identical twins. TCRdb re-called the 5' RACE reads with MiXCR, one entry per CDR3 protein. The data contain approximately 890,000 distinct CDR3 sequences, 9% to 15% of them singletons. In addition, the sample was reused for a study of yellow fever vaccine responses in identical twins.

Input material: PBMCs. These receptors were collected from a woman aged 18-29 years in good health.

The chain links TRBV28 to TRBJ1-2, with D unresolved. The CDR3 has 17 amino acids. Looked up from germline, CDR1 is MDHEN and CDR2 is SYDVKM. Trimming took off 3 bases at V and 3 bases at J, with 20 bases between the two ends. CDR3 sequence: CASSLPSRGPSDYGYTF. The CDR3 DNA reads as TGTGCCAGCAGTTTGCCATCCCGTGGGCCCTCGGACTATGGCTACACCTTC.

The CDR3 region is CASGYAGRRKETQYF. For the CDR3, the DNA is TGTGCCAGCGGCTACGCGGGGCGGCGGAAAGAGACCCAGTACTTC. The V call is TRBV28, the J call TRBJ2-5, with D tentatively TRBD2 (6 bases). Trimming cost V 8 bases and J 3 bases, with 19 bases left between them. CDR3 length equals 15 residues. Germline V gives CDR1 MDHEN, CDR2 SYDVKM. The variable domain in full, with the rest retrieved from reference TRBV28 and TRBJ2-5, is DVKVTQSSRYLVKRTGEKVFLECVQDMDHENMFWYRQDPGLGLRLIYFSYDVKMKEKGDIPEGYSVSREKKERFSLILESASTNQTSMYLCASGYAGRRKETQYFGPGTRLLVL.

The chain uses TRBV27 and TRBJ2-1; 13 bases match TRBD2. Unmatched junction bases numbered 7, after V lost 3 bases and J lost 8 bases. Germline V gives CDR1 MNHEY, CDR2 SMNVEV (reference sequence). The CDR3 sequence is 16 residues long. CDR3 DNA: TGTGCCAGCAGTTTCGGACTAGCGGGAGTCGGCGATGAGCAGTTCTTC. This encodes CASSFGLAGVGDEQFF.

This clonotype has more than one count but fewer than ten. The gene calls are TRBV18 and TRBJ2-3, with 9 bases matching TRBD1. Trimming removed 3 bases from V and 5 bases from J; junction bases left unmatched: 9. CDR3 length: 16 amino acids. Germline-derived CDR1 and CDR2 are KGHSH and LQKENI. CDR3 in amino acids: CASSPYSQGAGDTQYF. As DNA, the CDR3 is TGTGCCAGCTCACCTTACTCACAGGGGGCTGGAGATACGCAGTATTTT.

This clonotype has only a few counts. The chain has TRBV24-1 and TRBJ1-1; 8 bases line up with TRBD1. Germline lookup yields CDR1 KGHDR and CDR2 SFDVKD. V gave up 2 bases and J gave up 3 bases; unmatched junction bases: 13. This CDR3 region has 18 residues. The chain's CDR3 is CATSDSAGGADRYTEAFF. In DNA form, the CDR3 reads TGTGCCACCAGTGATTCCGCAGGGGGCGCAGACCGGTACACTGAAGCTTTCTTT.

This clonotype appeared a few times. The V gene is TRBV6-1, the J gene TRBJ2-2; no reliable D call. In germline, CDR1 is MNHNS, CDR2 SASEGT. The CDR3 consists of 16 residues. V was clipped by 8 bases and J by 4 bases, with 20 bases between them. In nucleotides, the CDR3 is TGTGCCAGCTCCGCAAAATGGATCCACGGCACCGGGGAGCTGTTTTTT. This encodes CASSAKWIHGTGELFF.

The chain recombines TRBV5-1 with TRBJ2-7; 12 bases map to TRBD2. Unmatched junction bases numbered 7, after V lost 0 bases and J lost 6 bases. The germline gives CDR1 SGHRS, CDR2 YFSETQ. The CDR3 covers 16 residues. Here the CDR3 reads CASSLGPPGLAGEQYF. The CDR3 nucleotides read TGCGCCAGCAGCTTGGGACCTCCGGGACTAGCGGGCGAGCAGTACTTC.

At least ten counts were recorded for this clonotype. The chain recombines TRBV6-5 with TRBJ2-1; perhaps TRBD2 as D (5 bases). The CDR3 spans 14 residues. Germline V gives CDR1 MNHEY, CDR2 SVGAGI. The V end lost 2 bases, the J end lost 7 bases, and 12 bases lay between the germline ends. CDR3 amino acids: CASSYSRGNNEQFF. The CDR3 DNA follows: TGTGCCAGCAGTTACAGTCGGGGTAATAATGAGCAGTTCTTC.

The chain links TRBV20-1 to TRBJ1-2, with a possible D match to TRBD1 (5 bases). V lost 0 bases, J lost 1 base, and 15 bases lay in between. The CDR3 extends over 16 amino acids. Germline V gene sequence: CDR1 DFQATT, CDR2 SNEGSKA (reference sequence). The CDR3 coding sequence is TGCAGTGCTAGAGATCCGGGTCAGGGCGTTAACTATGGCTACACCTTC. It encodes CSARDPGQGVNYGYTF.

This clonotype was picked up a small number of times. The chain carries TRBV11-2 and TRBJ2-6; no definite D call. The germline gives CDR1 SGHAT, CDR2 FQNNGV. Trimming shortened V by 1 base and J by 0 bases, and 10 bases separated the two germline ends. The CDR3 totals 17 residues. CDR3 nucleotides: TGTGCCAGCAGCTTAGGACTCCTCGGCTCTGGGGCCAACGTCCTGACTTTC. Its translation: CASSLGLLGSGANVLTF.

A few counts support this clonotype. V gene TRBV10-2 combines with J gene TRBJ2-3; the D gene is possibly TRBD1 (6 bases). Trimming pared 3 bases from V and 6 bases from J, leaving 10 bases between. From germline, CDR1 is WSHSY and CDR2 SAAADI. This CDR3 is 13 amino acids long. CDR3 residues: CASSESTGDTQYF. In DNA, the CDR3 is TGCGCCAGCAGTGAATCAACAGGGGATACGCAGTATTTT.

The chain uses TRBV6-1 and TRBJ1-5, with 9 bases lining up with TRBD1. The CDR3 spans 15 residues. In germline, CDR1 is MNHNS, CDR2 SASEGT. The V gene end was trimmed by 7 bases and the J gene end by 2 bases; junction bases not matched to a gene: 6. CDR3 residues: CASKSQGAGNQPQHF. CDR3 bases: TGTGCCAGCAAATCACAGGGGGCCGGCAATCAGCCCCAGCATTTT.

This chain uses TRBV27 with TRBJ2-1; 7 bases line up with TRBD2. The junction had 10 bases not matched to a gene; V was cut back by 6 bases and J by 2 bases. The germline CDR1 and CDR2 sequences are MNHEY and SMNVEV (reference sequence). This CDR3 comprises 16 residues. CDR3 amino acids: CASSPTAGDAYNEQFF. CDR3 nucleotides: TGTGCCAGCAGCCCGACGGCGGGAGACGCCTACAATGAGCAGTTCTTC.

The chain couples TRBV29-1 to TRBJ2-1; 10 positions agree with TRBD2. The length of the CDR3 is 16 residues. V gave up 3 bases and J gave up 5 bases; unmatched junction bases: 10. Germline CDR1 SQVTM, CDR2 ANQGSEA. CDR3 coding DNA: TGCAGCGTTGATCCTATCCTACTAGCGGGGCACAATGAGCAGTTCTTC. Translation: CSVDPILLAGHNEQFF.

This clonotype was detected only a few times. The chain couples TRBV6-1 to TRBJ2-5; 9 nucleotides agree with TRBD1. The CDR3 sequence is 15 residues long. Per germline, CDR1 MNHNS and CDR2 SASEGT. Trimming removed 7 bases from V and 0 bases from J; junction bases left unmatched: 6. The CDR3 reads CASKLTGGYQETQYF. CDR3 sequence (DNA): TGTGCCAGCAAATTGACAGGGGGATACCAAGAGACCCAGTACTTC.

The rearrangement joins TRBV3-1 to TRBJ2-7; no clear D. Germline CDR1 is LGHDT and CDR2 is YNNKEL (reference sequence). Trimming pared 3 bases from V and 0 bases from J, leaving 12 bases between. CDR3 length equals 15 residues. The CDR3 is CASSQDRLSSYEQYF. The CDR3 bases are TGTGCCAGCAGCCAGGACCGGCTAAGCTCCTACGAGCAGTACTTC.

This chain connects TRBV14 to TRBJ1-2; D is perhaps TRBD1 (5 bases). The V gene lost 0 bases and the J gene lost 7 bases, with 12 bases spanning the gap. The CDR3 contains 14 residues. Per the germline V gene, CDR1 is SGHDN and CDR2 is FVKESK. The CDR3 protein is CASSQERGLRGYTF. The CDR3, as DNA: TGTGCCAGCAGCCAAGAGAGGGGTCTCCGTGGCTACACCTTC.

This clonotype was counted many times. The CDR3 DNA reads as TGTGCCAGCAGCCCTACCGGGACGGGTGAGACCCAGTACTTC. Amino acids: CASSPTGTGETQYF. The chain carries TRBV7-9 and TRBJ2-5; either TRBD1 or TRBD2 may supply D (5 bases each). Germline V gene sequence: CDR1 SEHNR, CDR2 FQNEAQ (reference sequence). CDR3 length: 14 amino acids. Trimming pared 5 bases from V and 5 bases from J, leaving 15 bases between.

This chain connects TRBV7-9 to TRBJ1-4; D is uncertain. The germline gives CDR1 SEHNR, CDR2 FQNEAQ (reference sequence). Trimming removed 7 bases at V and 0 bases at J, with 9 bases between. The CDR3 has 14 amino acids. The CDR3 protein is CASTSMATNEKLFF. CDR3 nucleotides: TGTGCCAGCACTAGTATGGCAACTAATGAAAAACTGTTTTTT.

V usage is TRBV7-9 and J usage is TRBJ1-4; weak D call: TRBD1 (6 bases). Germline CDR1 SEHNR, CDR2 FQNEAQ (reference sequence). CDR3 length: 13 amino acids. With 5 bases removed from V and 5 bases from J, the gap between germline ends came to 9 bases. The chain's CDR3 is CASSIQGNEKLFF. The DNA for the CDR3 is TGTGCCAGCAGCATACAGGGAAATGAAAAACTGTTTTTT.

This clonotype was seen a handful of times. V and J are TRBV20-1 and TRBJ2-5; D remains unclear. Between the trimmed V and J ends, which lost 3 bases and 0 bases, there was a span of 11 bases. Germline loops: CDR1 DFQATT, CDR2 SNEGSKA (reference sequence). This CDR3 region has 14 residues. The CDR3 DNA sequence: TGCAGTGCTAGCCTGGAAGGGAACCAAGAGACCCAGTACTTC. Its translation: CSASLEGNQETQYF.

This clonotype was recorded at least ten times. The genes are TRBV11-2 and TRBJ2-7; TRBD1 agrees at 7 bases. The CDR3 sequence is 15 residues long. In germline, CDR1 is SGHAT, CDR2 FQNNGV. V lost 9 bases and J lost 0; bases outside the gene matches: 11. The CDR3 sequence: CASQMGQPSSYEQYV. The CDR3, as DNA: TGTGCCAGTCAGATGGGACAGCCAAGCTCCTACGAGCAGTACGTC.

V and J are TRBV29-1 and TRBJ1-2, with D possibly being TRBD1 (6 bases). The CDR3 has 14 residues. Germline lookup yields CDR1 SQVTM and CDR2 ANQGSEA. With 6 bases removed from V and 2 bases from J, the gap between germline ends came to 16 bases. This CDR3 is CSVTAGGSNYGYTF. As DNA, the CDR3 is TGCAGCGTCACCGCCGGGGGCAGCAACTATGGCTACACCTTC.

This clonotype was detected a few times. The rearrangement joins TRBV7-8 to TRBJ2-5, with D perhaps matching TRBD2 (6 bases). The V gene lost 1 base and the J gene lost 7 bases, with 10 bases spanning the gap. Germline loops: CDR1 SGHVS, CDR2 FQNEAQ. The CDR3 runs to 13 residues. CDR3 residues: CASSLGLDVTQYF. The DNA for the CDR3 is TGTGCCAGCAGCTTAGGACTAGATGTGACCCAGTACTTC.

This clonotype appeared a few times. The CDR3 protein is CASSPGAIEETQYF. The DNA of the CDR3 is TGTGCCAGCAGTCCAGGGGCGATTGAGGAGACCCAGTACTTC. The rearrangement uses TRBV12-3 or TRBV12-4 and TRBJ2-5; D possibly corresponds to TRBD1 (6 bases). This CDR3 has 14 amino acids. The ends were cut back, 5 bases at V and 5 bases at J, with 15 bases in the middle.

The chain combines TRBV6-1 with TRBJ1-1; tentatively, D is TRBD1 (6 bases). V was trimmed by 7 bases and J by 6 bases, leaving 18 bases between them. The CDR3 spans 14 residues. Per germline, CDR1 MNHNS and CDR2 SASEGT. CDR3 in DNA: TGTGCCAGCACTGACCTAACAGGGTTCGCTGAAGCTTTCTTT. Protein product: CASTDLTGFAEAFF.

J is TRBJ2-7 and V is TRBV20-1; 7 bases map to TRBD2. V lost 4 bases and J lost 2; bases outside the gene matches: 2. From germline, CDR1 is DFQATT and CDR2 SNEGSKA (reference sequence). This CDR3 is built from 12 residues. This chain's CDR3 is CSAMTSTYEQYV. The CDR3 DNA reads TGCAGTGCTATGACTAGCACCTACGAGCAGTACGTC.

This clonotype was observed a handful of times. This chain links TRBV5-6 with TRBJ1-1; D unclear. Trimming cost V 4 bases and J 1 base, with 8 bases left between them. The CDR3 is 13 amino acids. Germline values: CDR1 SGHDT, CDR2 YYEEEE. This CDR3 reads CASSAAGNTEAFF. CDR3 DNA: TGTGCCAGCAGCGCCGCGGGGAACACTGAAGCTTTCTTT.

The V gene is TRBV7-2, the J gene TRBJ1-1, with no clear D. Germline V gene lookup returns CDR1 SGHTA and CDR2 FQGNSA. This CDR3 comprises 12 residues. Trimming left V 5 bases short and J 8 bases short, with 12 bases between. The DNA of the CDR3 is TGTGCCAGCAGCCCCCAGACTTTGGAAGCTTTCTTT. Its translation is CASSPQTLEAFF.

The rearrangement links TRBV20-1 to TRBJ2-3; the match to TRBD2 covers 7 bases. Germline CDR1 is DFQATT and CDR2 is SNEGSKA (reference sequence). The CDR3 extends over 14 amino acids. The ends lost 0 bases at V and 2 bases at J; junction bases unmatched: 2. The CDR3 sequence is CSARDGGFTDTQYF. The CDR3 region has the DNA TGCAGTGCTAGAGACGGGGGGTTCACAGATACGCAGTATTTT.

This clonotype was seen repeatedly, ten times or more. The chain couples TRBV7-9 to TRBJ1-1; a weak D match, TRBD1 (6 bases). The CDR3 totals 13 residues. In germline, CDR1 is SEHNR, CDR2 FQNEAQ (reference sequence). Trimming cost V 4 bases and J 1 base, with 7 bases left between them. Written as DNA, the CDR3 is TGTGCCAGCAGCTGGGGGCAGAACACTGAAGCTTTCTTT. This translates into CASSWGQNTEAFF.